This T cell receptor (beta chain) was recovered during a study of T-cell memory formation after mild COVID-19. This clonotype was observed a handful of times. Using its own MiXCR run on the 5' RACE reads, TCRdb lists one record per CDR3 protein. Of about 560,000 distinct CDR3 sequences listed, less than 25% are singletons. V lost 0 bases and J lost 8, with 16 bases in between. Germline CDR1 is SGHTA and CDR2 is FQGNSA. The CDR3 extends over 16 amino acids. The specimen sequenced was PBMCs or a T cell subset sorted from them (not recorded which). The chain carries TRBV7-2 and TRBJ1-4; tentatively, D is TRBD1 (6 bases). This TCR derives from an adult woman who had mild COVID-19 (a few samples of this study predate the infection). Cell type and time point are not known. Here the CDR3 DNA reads TGTGCCAGCAGCTTAGCGCAAGGGGGGGAAAAGGAAAAACTGTTTTTT. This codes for CASSLAQGGEKEKLFF.